This T cell receptor (beta chain) emerged from a study of blood T cell repertoires in COVID-19. Germline lookup yields CDR1 KGHDR and CDR2 SFDVKD. This CDR3 has 16 amino acids. The V segment lost 3 bases and the J segment 5 bases; nucleotides outside the gene matches: 8. Data came from immunoSEQ multiplex PCR; TCRdb stores just in-frame clones and leaves some out. The table has fewer than 250,000 clones, approximately 89% seen once. The receptor's source is a woman aged 55 to 70 who had recovered from COVID-19. The sample taken for sequencing was peripheral blood. This chain joins TRBV24-1 and TRBJ1-5; TRBD1 agrees at 8 bases. CDR3 in DNA: TGTGCCACCAGTGATCCGGACAGGGTGAAGCATCAGCCCCAGCATTTT. It encodes CATSDPDRVKHQPQHF.